This TCR beta chain was sequenced for a study of T cell changes during pregnancy in multiple sclerosis. Germline CDR1 LGHNA, CDR2 YSLEER. The germline V and J ends were trimmed by 0 bases and 7 bases, with 9 bases remaining between them. CDR3 length: 13 amino acids. Method: immunoSEQ multiplex PCR; TCRdb's copy keeps in-frame clones and lacks some. Here the sample spans 15,000 to 20,000 clones, 86% being singletons. J is TRBJ1-2 and V is TRBV4-3; D uncertain. The TCR comes from a female donor in good health, enrolled as a control in a pregnancy study. The sequences come from CD8+ T cells from peripheral blood mononuclear cells, collected in the third trimester of pregnancy. The CDR3 protein is CASSQDLSRGYTF. The CDR3 region has the DNA TGCGCCAGCAGCCAAGATCTAAGTCGTGGCTACACCTTC.